The 17 T cell receptor beta chains below all came from one sample that was sequenced in a study of T cells after yellow fever vaccination. TCRdb re-analysed the 5' RACE reads in MiXCR, keeping a single row per CDR3 protein. This sample has some 220,000 distinct CDR3 sequences; under 3.5% occur once, and the top ten carry about 3%. Here the sequenced sample was CD4+ T cells sorted from PBMCs, taken 10 days after the yellow fever booster vaccination. The receptor source for this set is a man aged 18 to 35 who received the YFV17D yellow fever vaccine.

This clonotype was observed a handful of times. This chain connects TRBV4-2 to TRBJ1-2; 7 bases line up with TRBD1. The CDR3 totals 14 residues. J lost 4 bases, V lost 3 bases, and 5 bases had no gene match. The germline V gene has CDR1 LGHNA and CDR2 YNFKEQ. The CDR3 DNA follows: TGTGCCAGCAGCCAGGGCGGGACAGCCTATGGCTACACCTTC. Its translation is CASSQGGTAYGYTF.

This clonotype showed up many times. The chain recombines TRBV7-3 with TRBJ2-2; D not certain. Trimming stripped 1 base from V and 2 bases from J, with 5 bases between. The CDR3 totals 14 residues. Germline V lookup: CDR1 SGHTA, CDR2 FQGTGA. In nucleotides, the CDR3 is TGTGCCAGCAGCTTAAACCATAACACCGGGGAGCTGTTTTTT. It specifies CASSLNHNTGELFF.

In this sample, this clonotype turned up many times. The rearrangement joins TRBV5-1 to TRBJ2-3; D not certain. Germline V gene lookup returns CDR1 SGHRS and CDR2 YFSETQ. V gave up 0 bases and J gave up 0 bases, with 5 bases separating them. The CDR3 consists of 14 residues. CDR3 sequence reads: CASSLESSTDTQYF. The CDR3 nucleotides read TGCGCCAGCAGCTTGGAGTCCAGCACAGATACGCAGTATTTT.

This chain links TRBV25-1 with TRBJ1-6; possible D gene TRBD1, 5 bases. Trimming took off 8 bases at V and 11 bases at J, with 16 bases between the two ends. Germline V gene lookup returns CDR1 MGHDK and CDR2 SYGVNS. The CDR3 is 13 residues long. The CDR3 sequence: CASAGQGRTPLHF. CDR3 DNA sequence: TGTGCCAGCGCTGGCCAGGGAAGGACACCCCTCCACTTT.

This clonotype has ten or more counts. The chain combines TRBV20-1 with TRBJ1-4, with TRBD1 identical over 9 bases. CDR1 and CDR2 from the germline V gene are DFQATT and SNEGSKA (reference sequence). Unmatched junction bases numbered 13, after V lost 6 bases and J lost 8 bases. This CDR3 has 15 residues. The CDR3 DNA reads TGCAGTGCCGAAACCGGGACAGGGAGTTACGAAAAACTGTTTTTT. Translating gives CSAETGTGSYEKLFF.

This clonotype was counted at least ten times. The chain has TRBV7-8 and TRBJ2-5; possible D gene TRBD1, 5 bases. Germline assignment: CDR1 SGHVS and CDR2 FQNEAQ. The CDR3 has 12 amino acids. V gave up 4 bases and J gave up 7 bases, with 10 bases separating them. The CDR3 DNA is TGTGCCAGCAGCTGGGTTAGGGGGACCCAGTACTTC. Amino acid sequence: CASSWVRGTQYF.

The sample holds many counts of this clonotype. The chain joins TRBV11-2 to TRBJ2-3, with D hard to call. Germline V lookup: CDR1 SGHAT, CDR2 FQNNGV. CDR3 length equals 12 residues. Trimming took 5 bases from V and 6 from J, leaving 9 bases between them. Written as DNA, the CDR3 is TGTGCCAGCAGCCCCCGATCGGATACGCAGTATTTT. It translates to CASSPRSDTQYF.

Ten or more counts support this clonotype. The rearrangement joins TRBV6-5 to TRBJ2-1, with 8 bases identical to TRBD2. After removal of 5 bases from V and 0 bases from J, the junction contained 3 bases not matched to a gene. Looked up from germline, CDR1 is MNHEY and CDR2 is SVGAGI. The CDR3 spans 15 residues. This chain's CDR3 is CASSIAGSSYNEQFF. The DNA of the CDR3 is TGTGCCAGCAGTATAGCGGGGAGCTCCTACAATGAGCAGTTCTTC.

This clonotype was counted at least ten times. J is TRBJ2-7 and V is TRBV6-2 or TRBV6-3; D gene unclear. From germline, CDR1 is MNHEY and CDR2 SVGEGT. The V gene lost 2 bases and the J gene lost 2 bases, with 10 bases spanning the gap. CDR3 length: 14 residues. The CDR3, as DNA: TGTGCCAGCAGTTACGAGGCATTCACCTACGAGCAGTACTTC. It yields the protein CASSYEAFTYEQYF.

This clonotype has more than one count but fewer than ten. The chain links TRBV4-1 to TRBJ1-6, with D unclear. This CDR3 is 13 amino acids long. The V end lost 5 bases, the J end lost 6 bases, and 8 bases lay between the germline ends. Per germline, CDR1 MGHRA and CDR2 YSYEKL. The CDR3 DNA follows: TGCGCCAGCAGCGGGCTTCCTAATTCACCCCTCCACTTT. Amino acid sequence: CASSGLPNSPLHF.

This clonotype was seen ten or more times. The chain links TRBV24-1 to TRBJ2-5, with 8 bases aligning to TRBD1. The germline V gene encodes CDR1 KGHDR and CDR2 SFDVKD. V gave up 2 bases and J gave up 3 bases; unmatched junction bases: 7. The CDR3 is 16 amino acids. The chain's CDR3 is CATSDWGTGHEETQYF. CDR3 bases: TGTGCCACCAGTGATTGGGGGACAGGTCACGAAGAGACCCAGTACTTC.

This clonotype was picked up many times. V gene TRBV15 combines with J gene TRBJ2-5, with D maybe TRBD2 (6 bases). Trimming took 6 bases from V and 5 from J, leaving 10 bases between them. The length of the CDR3 is 12 residues. Germline CDR1 reads LNHNV; CDR2 reads YYDKDF (reference sequence). The CDR3: CATRGGGETQYF. The DNA of the CDR3 is TGTGCCACCAGGGGGGGTGGGGAGACCCAGTACTTC.

There are many counts of this clonotype. The J gene is TRBJ2-1, the V gene TRBV19, with 8 bases aligning to TRBD2. The CDR3 loop spans 14 amino acids. CDR1 LNHDA and CDR2 SQIVND come from the germline V gene (reference sequence). V lost 5 bases, J lost 4 bases, and 4 bases stayed unmatched. The CDR3 nucleotides are TGTGCCAGTAGTGGAGTAGCGGGGTACAATGAGCAGTTCTTC. Residues: CASSGVAGYNEQFF.

This clonotype is a singleton in its sample. The chain uses TRBV2 and TRBJ2-5, with TRBD1 matching 7 bases. The CDR3 spans 14 residues. V lost 7 bases and J lost 5; bases outside the gene matches: 10. Germline-derived CDR1 and CDR2 are SNHLY and FYNNEI. The CDR3 loop reads CASKGALTLETQYF. CDR3 coding DNA: TGTGCCAGCAAGGGGGCCCTTACGTTGGAGACCCAGTACTTC.

Ten or more counts support this clonotype. The gene calls are TRBV5-1 and TRBJ2-7; D is uncertain. Germline values: CDR1 SGHRS, CDR2 YFSETQ. The CDR3 is made up of 12 amino acids. V dropped 4 bases and J dropped 3 bases, with 8 bases sitting between them. The DNA for the CDR3 is TGCGCCAGCAGCGCCTCGAACTACGAGCAGTACTTC. Protein sequence: CASSASNYEQYF.

This clonotype showed up many times. The rearrangement uses TRBV4-2 and TRBJ2-3, with 7 bases that match TRBD2. CDR3 size: 16 residues. Trimming removed 1 base from V and 0 bases from J; junction bases left unmatched: 4. Germline CDR1 is LGHNA and CDR2 is YNFKEQ. CDR3 loop: CASSQGNSGSTDTQYF. The DNA for the CDR3 is TGTGCCAGCAGCCAAGGGAATAGCGGGAGCACAGATACGCAGTATTTT.

This clonotype was seen many times. This rearrangement joins TRBV6-2 or TRBV6-3 to TRBJ1-1; possible D gene TRBD1, 6 bases. CDR3 size: 15 residues. V lost 1 base, J lost 4 bases, and 13 bases lay in between. Per germline, CDR1 MNHEY and CDR2 SVGEGT. The CDR3 nucleotides are TGTGCCAGCAGTTACTGGGGGGCGGGTCGCACTGAAGCTTTCTTT. Its translation is CASSYWGAGRTEAFF.